The following is a T cell receptor beta chain sequence with its context. This specimen comes from a study of technical replicates of blood from a handful of donors. The CDR3 runs to 9 residues. The germline CDR1 and CDR2 sequences are SQVTM and ANQGSEA. Produced via immunoSEQ multiplex PCR; TCRdb's table is partial and in-frame only. The sample holds approximately 82,000 clones; about 91% are singletons and the top ten take under 0.5%. This receptor was identified in a human donor in good health. Some clones in this sample may be carry-over from other donors' samples. The J gene is TRBJ1-1, the V gene TRBV29-1; D not resolved. The material sequenced was T cells isolated from PBMCs. CDR3 DNA: TGCACCGTGAACACTGAAGCTTTCTTT. As protein: CTVNTEAFF. The variable domain in full, with the rest retrieved from reference TRBV29-1 and TRBJ1-1, is SAVISQKPSRDICQRGTSLTIQCQVDSQVTMMFWYRQQPGQSLTLIATANQGSEATYESGFVIDKFPISRPNLTFSTLTVSNMSPEDSSIYLCTVNTEAFFGQGTRLTVV.